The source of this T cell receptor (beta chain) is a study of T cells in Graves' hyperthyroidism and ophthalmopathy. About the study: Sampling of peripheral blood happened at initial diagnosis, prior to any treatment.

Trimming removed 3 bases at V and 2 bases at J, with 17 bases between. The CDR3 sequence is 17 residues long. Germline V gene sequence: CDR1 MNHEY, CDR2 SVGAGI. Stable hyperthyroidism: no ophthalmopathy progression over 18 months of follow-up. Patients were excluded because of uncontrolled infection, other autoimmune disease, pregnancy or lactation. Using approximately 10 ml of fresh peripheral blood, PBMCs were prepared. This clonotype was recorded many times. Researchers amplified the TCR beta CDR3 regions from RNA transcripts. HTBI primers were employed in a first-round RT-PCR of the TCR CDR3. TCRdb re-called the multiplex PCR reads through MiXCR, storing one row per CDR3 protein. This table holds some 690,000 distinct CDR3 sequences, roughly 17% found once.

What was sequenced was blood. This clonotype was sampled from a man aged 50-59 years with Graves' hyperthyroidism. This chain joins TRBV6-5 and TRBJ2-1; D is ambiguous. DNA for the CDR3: TGTGCCAGCAGTTATAAGGTCGGCAAGAGACCCTACAATGAGCAGTTCTTC. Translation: CASSYKVGKRPYNEQFF.